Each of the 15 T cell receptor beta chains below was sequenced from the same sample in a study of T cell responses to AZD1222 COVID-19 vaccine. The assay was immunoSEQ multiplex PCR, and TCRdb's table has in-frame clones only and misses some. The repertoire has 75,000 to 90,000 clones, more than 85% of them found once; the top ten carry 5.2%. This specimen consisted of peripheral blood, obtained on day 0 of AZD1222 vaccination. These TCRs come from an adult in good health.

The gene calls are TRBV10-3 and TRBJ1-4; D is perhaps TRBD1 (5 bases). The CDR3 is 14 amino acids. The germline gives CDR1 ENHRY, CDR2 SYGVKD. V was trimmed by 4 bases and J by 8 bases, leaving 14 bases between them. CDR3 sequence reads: CAISAQGGGEKLFF. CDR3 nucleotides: TGTGCCATCAGTGCGCAGGGTGGAGGCGAAAAACTGTTTTTT.

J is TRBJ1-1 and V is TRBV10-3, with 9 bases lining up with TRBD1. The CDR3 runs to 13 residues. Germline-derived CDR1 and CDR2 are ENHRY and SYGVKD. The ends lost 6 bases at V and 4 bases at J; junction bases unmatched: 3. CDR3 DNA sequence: TGTGCCATCAGCCCGACAGGGGGCACTGAAGCTTTCTTT. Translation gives CAISPTGGTEAFF.

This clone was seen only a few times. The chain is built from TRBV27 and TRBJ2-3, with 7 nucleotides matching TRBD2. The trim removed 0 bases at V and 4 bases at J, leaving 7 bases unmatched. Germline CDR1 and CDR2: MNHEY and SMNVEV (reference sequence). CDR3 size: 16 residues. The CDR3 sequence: CASSLSGGVRADTQYF. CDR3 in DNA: TGTGCCAGCAGTTTATCGGGAGGGGTAAGGGCAGATACGCAGTATTTT.

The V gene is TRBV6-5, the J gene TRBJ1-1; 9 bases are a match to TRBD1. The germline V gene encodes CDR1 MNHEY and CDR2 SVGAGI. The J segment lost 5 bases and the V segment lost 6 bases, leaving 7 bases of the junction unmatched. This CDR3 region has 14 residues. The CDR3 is CASSSGQGGTEAFF. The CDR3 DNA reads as TGTGCCAGCAGCTCGGGACAGGGAGGGACTGAAGCTTTCTTT.

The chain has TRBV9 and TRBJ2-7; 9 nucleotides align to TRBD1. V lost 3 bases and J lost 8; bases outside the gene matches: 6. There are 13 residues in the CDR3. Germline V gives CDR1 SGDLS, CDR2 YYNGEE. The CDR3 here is CASSEDRGLKQYF. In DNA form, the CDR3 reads TGTGCCAGCAGCGAAGACAGGGGGTTGAAGCAGTACTTC. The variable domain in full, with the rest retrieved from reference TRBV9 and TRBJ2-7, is DSGVTQTPKHLITATGQRVTLRCSPRSGDLSVYWYQQSLDQGLQFLIQYYNGEERAKGNILERFSAQQFPDLHSELNLSSLELGDSALYFCASSEDRGLKQYFGPGTRLTVT.

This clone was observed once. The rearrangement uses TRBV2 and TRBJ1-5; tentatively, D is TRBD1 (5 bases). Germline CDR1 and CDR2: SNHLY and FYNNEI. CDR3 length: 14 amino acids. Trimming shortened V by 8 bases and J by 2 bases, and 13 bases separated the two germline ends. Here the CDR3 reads CASGREGGNQPQHF. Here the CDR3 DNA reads TGTGCCAGCGGCAGGGAAGGTGGCAATCAGCCCCAGCATTTT.

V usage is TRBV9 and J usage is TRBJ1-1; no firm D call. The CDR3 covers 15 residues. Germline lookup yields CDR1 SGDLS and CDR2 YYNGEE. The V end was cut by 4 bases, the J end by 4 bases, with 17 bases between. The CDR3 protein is CASSPSRATSTEAFF. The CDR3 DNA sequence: TGTGCCAGCAGCCCCTCCCGGGCAACAAGCACTGAAGCTTTCTTT.

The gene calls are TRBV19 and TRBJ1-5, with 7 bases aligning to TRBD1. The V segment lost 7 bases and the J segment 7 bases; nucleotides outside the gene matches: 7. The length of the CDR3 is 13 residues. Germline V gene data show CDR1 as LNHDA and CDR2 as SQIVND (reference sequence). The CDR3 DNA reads TGTGCCAGTAAGGAGACAGGGTACCAGCCCCAGCATTTT. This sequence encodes CASKETGYQPQHF.

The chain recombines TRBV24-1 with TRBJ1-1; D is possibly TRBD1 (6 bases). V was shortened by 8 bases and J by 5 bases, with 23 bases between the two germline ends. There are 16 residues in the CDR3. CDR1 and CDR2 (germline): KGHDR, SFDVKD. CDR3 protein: CATKRGDGGGWTEAFF. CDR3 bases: TGTGCCACCAAAAGGGGGGACGGAGGGGGATGGACTGAAGCTTTCTTT.

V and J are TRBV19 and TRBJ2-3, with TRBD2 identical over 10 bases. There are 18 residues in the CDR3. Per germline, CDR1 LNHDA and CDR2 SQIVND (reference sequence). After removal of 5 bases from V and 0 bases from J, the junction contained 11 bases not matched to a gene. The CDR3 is CASSPNPILAGSTDTQYF. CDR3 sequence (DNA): TGTGCCAGTAGTCCCAACCCTATACTAGCGGGGAGCACAGATACGCAGTATTTT.

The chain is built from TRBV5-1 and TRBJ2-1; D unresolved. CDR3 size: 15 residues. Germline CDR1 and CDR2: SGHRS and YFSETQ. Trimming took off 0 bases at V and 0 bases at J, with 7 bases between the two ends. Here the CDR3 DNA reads TGCGCCAGCAGCTTGGGACCGAGCTCCTACAATGAGCAGTTCTTC. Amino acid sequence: CASSLGPSSYNEQFF.

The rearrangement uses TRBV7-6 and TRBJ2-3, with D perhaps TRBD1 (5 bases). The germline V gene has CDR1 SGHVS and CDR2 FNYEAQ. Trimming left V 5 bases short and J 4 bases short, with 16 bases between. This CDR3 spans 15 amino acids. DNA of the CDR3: TGTGCCAGCAGCCCTTCGCAGGGCATCGCAGATACGCAGTATTTT. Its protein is CASSPSQGIADTQYF. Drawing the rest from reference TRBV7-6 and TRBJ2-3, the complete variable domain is GAGVSQSPRYKVTKRGQDVALRCDPISGHVSLYWYRQALGQGPEFLTYFNYEAQQDKSGLPNDRFSAERPEGSISTLTIQRTEQRDSAMYRCASSPSQGIADTQYFGPGTRLTVL.

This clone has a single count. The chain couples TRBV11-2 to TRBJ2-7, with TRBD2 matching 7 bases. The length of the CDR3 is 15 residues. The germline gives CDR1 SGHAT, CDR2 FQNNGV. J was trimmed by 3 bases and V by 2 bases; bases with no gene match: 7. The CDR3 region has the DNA TGTGCCAGCAGCTTATTCCAGGGCGGGGGCTACGAGCAGTACTTC. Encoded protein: CASSLFQGGGYEQYF.

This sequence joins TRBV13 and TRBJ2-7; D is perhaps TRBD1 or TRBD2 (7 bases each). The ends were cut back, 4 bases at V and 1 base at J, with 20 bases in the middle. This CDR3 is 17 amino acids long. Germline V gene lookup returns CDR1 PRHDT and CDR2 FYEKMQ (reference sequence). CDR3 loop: CASSSEPYRGGSYEQYF. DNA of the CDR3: TGTGCCAGCAGCTCCGAGCCTTACAGGGGAGGGTCCTACGAGCAGTACTTC.

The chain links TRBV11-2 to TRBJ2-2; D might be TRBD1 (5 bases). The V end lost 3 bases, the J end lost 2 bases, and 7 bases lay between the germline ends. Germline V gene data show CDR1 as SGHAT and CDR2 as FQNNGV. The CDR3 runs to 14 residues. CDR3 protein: CASSFQGNTGELFF. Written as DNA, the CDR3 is TGTGCCAGCAGCTTTCAGGGAAACACCGGGGAGCTGTTTTTT.